The TCR beta chain described here comes from a study of cytomegalovirus exposure and HLA in healthy donors. PCR employed 60 Vbeta and 13 Jbeta primers. Profiled with immunoSEQ multiplex PCR; TCRdb holds only in-frame clones, not every one. The data contain about 80,000 clones, over 70% of them singletons. Trimming removed 7 bases from V and 3 bases from J; junction bases left unmatched: 7. The CDR3 is 14 residues long. The germline V gene has CDR1 SGHRS and CDR2 YFSETQ. This clone showed up just a few times. Its antigen is undetermined. The study's findings and limits: CMV antigen specificity was confirmed in vitro for a few CMV-associated chains. Cytomegalovirus association was assigned to about 150 TCR beta chains.

Source material: PBMCs. This receptor was identified in a man aged 45-65 years in good health and CMV-seropositive. The rearrangement uses TRBV5-1 and TRBJ1-2, with 9 bases that match TRBD1. The CDR3 bases are TGCGCCAGCCAATCCACAGGGGGCGACTATGGCTACACCTTC. It codes for CASQSTGGDYGYTF.